The T cell receptor beta chain described here comes from a study of control samples from healthy donors and cancer patients. Only in-frame clones appear in the TCRdb table, and some are missing; sequencing was by immunoSEQ multiplex PCR. The sample has about 180,000 clones, around 89% seen once; the top ten hold approximately 1.5%. This clonotype was sampled from a woman aged 50 to 65 in good health. Sequencing input: blood.

The DNA for the CDR3 is TGTGCCAGCAGCTTGTACAGGGAGTCATACGAGCAGTACTTC. This sequence encodes CASSLYRESYEQYF. The chain has TRBV5-6 and TRBJ2-7; tentatively, D is TRBD1 (6 bases). The V gene lost 1 base and the J gene lost 4 bases, with 12 bases spanning the gap. The CDR3 contains 14 residues. Germline CDR1 and CDR2: SGHDT and YYEEEE.